This T cell receptor (beta chain) was obtained from a study of blood T cells in healthy people across ages. Across the study: Capturing about one barcoded beta molecule per two T cells was achieved by template switching.

Then a second PCR, running roughly 6 to 11 cycles, was carried out with a sample-barcoded 5' primer and a J-beta primer mix. TCRdb analysed the 5' RACE reads with MiXCR anew, one entry per CDR3 protein. The data hold roughly 1.9 million distinct CDR3 sequences, with 35% to 50% observed a single time. This clonotype was seen more than once but under ten times. The antigen remains unidentified. General study findings and limits: The percentage of naive T cells correlated strongly with TCR beta diversity. Age brought a roughly linear fall in TCR beta diversity measured per million T cells.

Sequenced material: blood. The sequence was collected from a human donor in good health.

DNA of the CDR3: TGTGCCAGCAGCCTTTATCGGGACTCGCCCAAAAACATTCAGTACTTC. Encoded protein: CASSLYRDSPKNIQYF. V and J are TRBV28 and TRBJ2-4; tentative D call: TRBD2 (6 bases). Between the trimmed V and J ends, which lost 6 bases and 2 bases, there was a span of 17 bases. This CDR3 has 16 amino acids. Germline loops: CDR1 MDHEN, CDR2 SYDVKM.